These 25 T cell receptor beta chains came from one sample sequenced in a study of CXCR3-negative and CXCR3-positive naive CD8 T cells. Regarding the study as a whole: The study found more hydrophobic TRB CDR3s in CXCR3-positive naive cells than in CXCR3-negative naive cells.

All TRB cDNA libraries came from 5' RACE performed with UMI labels. TCRdb processed the 5' RACE reads again and assigns one entry to each CDR3 protein, with no DNA. The sample includes approximately 90,000 distinct CDR3 sequences. Antigens of these TCRs are unknown. Sequencing input: naive CXCR3+ CD8+ T cells from blood. Subset given: CD45RO-CCR7+CD27+CD95- naive CD8+ T cells expressing CXCR3 (TNR3+). These receptors originate from a human donor in good health. Some clones in this sample may be carry-over from other donors' samples.

V gene TRBV5-6 combines with J gene TRBJ2-1. Germline V CDR1 and CDR2: SGHDT, YYEEEE. The CDR3 runs to 13 residues. The CDR3 loop reads CASSLVALNEQFF. Full variable domain (outside the CDR3, taken from reference TRBV5-6 and TRBJ2-1): DAGVTQSPTHLIKTRGQQVTLRCSPKSGHDTVSWYQQALGQGPQFIFQYYEEEERQRGNFPDRFSGHQFPNYSSELNVNALLLGDSALYLCASSLVALNEQFFGPGTRLTVL.

This chain links TRBV29-1 with TRBJ2-1; the D call from TCRdb, TRBD1, cannot be confirmed without DNA. CDR3 length: 13 residues. The germline gives CDR1 SQVTM, CDR2 ANQGSEA. The CDR3 region is CSVETSQGDEQFF.

V is TRBV28 and J is TRBJ2-7. Germline V lookup: CDR1 MDHEN, CDR2 SYDVKM. The CDR3 runs 16 residues. The CDR3 protein is CASSFGSVTMSYEQYF.

V usage is TRBV28 and J usage is TRBJ2-1; TCRdb reports TRBD2, a call that lacks DNA to check it against. The CDR3 consists of 14 residues. Germline loops: CDR1 MDHEN, CDR2 SYDVKM. The CDR3 loop reads CASIRTSANNEQFF.

V gene TRBV28 combines with J gene TRBJ2-1; TCRdb calls TRBD2, which cannot be checked without DNA. The CDR3 contains 17 residues. From germline, CDR1 is MDHEN and CDR2 SYDVKM. The CDR3 loop is CASRASGTSGRRVEQFF.

The chain couples TRBV29-1 to TRBJ2-7; the D call of TRBD1 rests on TCRdb alone, since no DNA is present to check it. This CDR3 contains 12 residues. Germline-derived CDR1 and CDR2 are SQVTM and ANQGSEA. This chain's CDR3 is CSVDVGAGEQYF.

The chain couples TRBV5-6 to TRBJ2-3; TCRdb picks TRBD2, but there is no DNA to check that call. Germline V gene sequence: CDR1 SGHDT, CDR2 YYEEEE. The CDR3 spans 16 residues. The CDR3 loop reads CASSFSGSDYEDTQYF.

The rearrangement links TRBV4-3 to TRBJ2-1; absent DNA, TCRdb's TRBD2 call cannot be checked. CDR1 is LGHNA, CDR2 YSLEER, per germline. The CDR3 runs 17 residues. The chain's CDR3 is CASSQDSWESSYNEQFF.

V usage is TRBV5-4 and J usage is TRBJ1-2; TCRdb lists TRBD1, though no DNA is available to test this call. Germline V lookup: CDR1 SGHNT, CDR2 YYREEE (reference sequence). The CDR3 covers 15 residues. The CDR3 sequence: CASIPDGNANYGYTF.

This chain connects TRBV2 to TRBJ2-5; without DNA, the TCRdb call of TRBD1 cannot be checked. This CDR3 is 12 amino acids long. From germline, CDR1 is SNHLY and CDR2 FYNNEI. CDR3 loop: CASRGVDATQYF.

The chain links TRBV24-1 to TRBJ2-3; checking the TCRdb D call of TRBD1 is not possible without DNA. The germline V gene has CDR1 KGHDR and CDR2 SFDVKD. The CDR3 runs 18 residues. CDR3 residues: CATSDFETGLVGTDTQYF.

The rearrangement uses TRBV12-3 or TRBV12-4 and TRBJ1-2; the TCRdb call, TRBD1, lacks DNA for checking. The CDR3 is 14 amino acids. This CDR3 is CASNPGGYNYGYTF.

The gene calls are TRBV6-2 or TRBV6-3 and TRBJ2-1. Germline loops: CDR1 MNHEY, CDR2 SVGEGT. There are 17 residues in the CDR3. CDR3 sequence: CASSDTQRGGFYNEQFF.

The chain employs TRBV28 and TRBJ1-1; absent DNA, TCRdb's TRBD1 call cannot be checked. CDR1 is MDHEN, CDR2 SYDVKM, per germline. The CDR3 has 17 amino acids. This chain's CDR3 is CASSHSTGVVGNTEAFF.

The chain recombines TRBV7-6 with TRBJ2-5; with no DNA, the TCRdb D assignment of TRBD2 cannot be verified. Germline CDR1 and CDR2: SGHVS and FNYEAQ. The CDR3 extends over 16 amino acids. CDR3 sequence reads: CASSLSTSGRMETQYF.

V usage is TRBV4-2 and J usage is TRBJ2-1; TCRdb designates TRBD1, a call that cannot be tested without DNA. Germline V gene sequence: CDR1 LGHNA, CDR2 YNFKEQ. There are 13 residues in the CDR3. This chain's CDR3 is CASSDQGHNEQFF.

The rearrangement links TRBV15 to TRBJ2-7; with no DNA, the TCRdb D assignment of TRBD1 cannot be verified. Germline-derived CDR1 and CDR2 are LNHNV and YYDKDF (reference sequence). The CDR3 consists of 14 residues. This CDR3 reads CATSRVQGANEQYF. The variable domain in full, with the rest retrieved from reference TRBV15 and TRBJ2-7, is DAMVIQNPRYQVTQFGKPVTLSCSQTLNHNVMYWYQQKSSQAPKLLFHYYDKDFNNEADTPDNFQSRRPNTSFCFLDIRSPGLGDTAMYLCATSRVQGANEQYFGPGTRLTVT.

The V gene is TRBV6-2 or TRBV6-3, the J gene TRBJ1-5; TCRdb indicates TRBD1, and absent DNA this call remains unverified. Germline V gene sequence: CDR1 MNHEY, CDR2 SVGEGT. The CDR3 length is 16 residues. The CDR3 is CASSYRTRLSNQPQHF.

The V gene is TRBV5-5, the J gene TRBJ1-5. Germline V gene sequence: CDR1 SGHKS, CDR2 YYEKEE (reference sequence). The CDR3 has 13 residues. The CDR3 protein is CASSLDIMEPQHF.

The chain links TRBV28 to TRBJ1-5. Germline loops: CDR1 MDHEN, CDR2 SYDVKM. The CDR3 is 12 amino acids. The chain's CDR3 is CASSWSFQPQHF.

The gene calls are TRBV29-1 and TRBJ2-1; TCRdb outputs TRBD1, but without DNA this stays unchecked. Germline values: CDR1 SQVTM, CDR2 ANQGSEA. The CDR3 extends over 13 amino acids. This CDR3 reads CSVVPVTDNEQFF.

The rearrangement links TRBV10-3 to TRBJ2-1; the D call from TCRdb, TRBD2, cannot be confirmed without DNA. Germline V gene sequence: CDR1 ENHRY, CDR2 SYGVKD. CDR3 length equals 14 residues. CDR3: CAISAGLAGSEQFF.

This sequence joins TRBV4-2 and TRBJ1-1; the TCRdb call, TRBD1, lacks DNA for checking. CDR3 length: 13 residues. Germline CDR1 and CDR2: LGHNA and YNFKEQ. The CDR3 sequence is CASSQGRVPEAFF.

This chain links TRBV7-2 with TRBJ2-1; TCRdb selects TRBD2, and the lack of DNA leaves this call unchecked. The CDR3 is made up of 16 amino acids. Germline-derived CDR1 and CDR2 are SGHTA and FQGNSA. CDR3: CASSLVGLAPRVEQFF.

The rearrangement links TRBV10-3 to TRBJ2-7; TCRdb outputs TRBD1, but without DNA this stays unchecked. This CDR3 has 14 residues. The V gene's germline CDR1 is ENHRY and CDR2 SYGVKD. CDR3 loop: CAISESGQGHEQYF.